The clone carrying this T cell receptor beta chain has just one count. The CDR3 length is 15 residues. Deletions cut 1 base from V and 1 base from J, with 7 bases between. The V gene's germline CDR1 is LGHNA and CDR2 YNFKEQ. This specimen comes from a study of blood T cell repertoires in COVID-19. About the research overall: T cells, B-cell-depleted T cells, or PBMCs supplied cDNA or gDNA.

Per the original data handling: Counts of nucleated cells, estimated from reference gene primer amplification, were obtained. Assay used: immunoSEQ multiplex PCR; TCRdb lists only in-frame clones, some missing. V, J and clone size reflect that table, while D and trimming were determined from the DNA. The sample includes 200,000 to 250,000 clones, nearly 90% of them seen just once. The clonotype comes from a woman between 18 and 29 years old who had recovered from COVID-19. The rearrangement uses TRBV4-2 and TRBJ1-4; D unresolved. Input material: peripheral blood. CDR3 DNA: TGTGCCAGCAGCCAAGGTTGGCTAACTAATGAAAAACTGTTTTTT. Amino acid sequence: CASSQGWLTNEKLFF.